The source of this T cell receptor (beta chain) is a study of cytomegalovirus exposure and HLA in healthy donors. It was with 60 Vbeta and 13 Jbeta primers that the PCR ran. Using immunoSEQ multiplex PCR, the repertoire was profiled, and TCRdb retains in-frame clones only, with some absent. The top ten hold around 0.3% of the sample, which has about 200,000 clones, 80% to 90% seen once. Details on this clone: What it binds is unknown.

From germline, CDR1 is PRHDT and CDR2 FYEKMQ (reference sequence). The CDR3 spans 14 residues. With 5 bases clipped from V and 2 bases from J, the junction kept 6 bases outside the gene matches. General study points: A highly shared variant cluster was judged a likely technical artifact. DRB1 had the most TCR associations and HLA-C the fewest, a later analysis found, with rates varying by HLA locus. A later analysis reportedly found fewer N-insertions in an Asian-associated ancestry cluster than the roughly 670-donor mean.

The chain is built from TRBV13 and TRBJ2-7, with 7 bases aligning to TRBD1. This sequence was found in a woman aged 25 to 39 in good health and CMV-seronegative. The source material was PBMCs. The CDR3 loop is CASSPGQTAYEQYF. For the CDR3, the DNA is TGTGCCAGCAGCCCGGGACAGACTGCCTACGAGCAGTACTTC.